The rows below give T cell receptor beta chains drawn from one sample of a study of molecular identifiers for immune sequencing clone quantification. Via MiXCR, TCRdb re-called the PCR reads, giving one row per CDR3 protein. This table has about 640,000 distinct CDR3 sequences, about 20% appearing once. Source material: naive CD8+ T cells from blood, with Jurkat cell RNA spiked in. The source is a human donor in good health. Some libraries in this study had Jurkat cell RNA spiked in. Each CDR3 is given with its conserved first and last residue. The D gene is left open where the match is weak. Only some rows state a clone size, as once, few, many or a class for expanded clones.

D gene | J gene | CDR3 length | V gene | clone size | CDR3 protein | CDR3 DNA
- | TRBJ2-7 | 14 | TRBV5-1 | many | CASSLEGNIYEQYF | TGCGCCAGCAGCTTGGAGGGTAACATCTACGAGCAGTACTTC
- | TRBJ2-7 | 13 | TRBV19 | many | CASSPNPAYEQYF | TGTGCCAGTAGTCCCAACCCTGCCTACGAGCAGTACTTC
TRBD1 | TRBJ1-2 | 16 | TRBV6-2/TRBV6-3 | many | CASNQGDSSVNYGYTF | TGTGCCAGCAACCAAGGGGACAGCAGCGTTAACTATGGCTACACCTTC
- | TRBJ2-2 | 13 | TRBV9 | - | CASSVDSTGELFF | TGTGCCAGCAGCGTAGACAGCACCGGGGAGCTGTTTTTT
- | TRBJ2-1 | 16 | TRBV14 | many | CASSREDYSVNNEQFF | TGTGCCAGCAGCCGGGAGGACTATTCCGTCAACAATGAGCAGTTCTTC
- | TRBJ2-6 | 16 | TRBV12-3/TRBV12-4 | many | CASSPNPGTGANVLTF | TGTGCCAGCAGTCCGAACCCCGGTACTGGGGCCAACGTCCTGACTTTC
TRBD1 | TRBJ2-7 | 12 | TRBV29-1 | few | CSVETGLNEQYF | TGCAGCGTTGAGACAGGGCTCAACGAGCAGTACTTC
TRBD1 | TRBJ2-7 | 15 | TRBV5-1 | once | CASSITGQAGWEQYF | TGCGCCAGCAGCATCACCGGACAGGCGGGCTGGGAGCAGTACTTC
- | TRBJ2-1 | 15 | TRBV9 | - | CASSVEGTHYNEQFF | TGTGCCAGCAGCGTAGAGGGGACACACTACAATGAGCAGTTCTTC
- | TRBJ2-3 | 16 | TRBV7-2 | - | CASSRDFSYATDTQCF | TGTGCCAGCAGCAGGGACTTCTCTTACGCAACAGATACGCAGTGTTTT
- | TRBJ1-3 | 16 | TRBV28 | many | CASSFRSSQTGNTIYF | TGTGCCAGCAGTTTTCGGTCTTCACAGACTGGAAACACCATATATTTT
- | TRBJ1-5 | 12 | TRBV7-9 | many | CASSFSEQPQHF | TGTGCCAGCAGCTTCTCCGAGCAGCCCCAGCATTTT
TRBD2 | TRBJ2-1 | 15 | TRBV9 | many | CASSGRGGSYNEQFF | TGTGCCAGCAGCGGACGGGGGGGCTCCTACAATGAGCAGTTCTTC
TRBD1 | TRBJ2-4 | 18 | TRBV19 | - | CARSGRDRGLLAKNIQYF | TGTGCCAGAAGTGGGCGGGACAGGGGGCTGCTAGCCAAAAACATTCAGTACTTC
- | TRBJ2-1 | 13 | TRBV7-6 | - | CASSLAIRNEQFF | TGTGCCAGCAGCTTAGCGATCAGGAATGAGCAGTTCTTC
- | TRBJ2-3 | 13 | TRBV10-1 | few | CASRGGASDTQYF | TGCGCCAGCAGGGGGGGGGCCTCAGATACGCAGTATTTT
- | TRBJ1-2 | 14 | TRBV13 | many | CASSLGRGSPSYTF | TGTGCCAGCAGCTTAGGTAGAGGGTCCCCCTCTTACACCTTC